The sequence of this T cell receptor (beta chain) was determined in a study of T cell responses to AZD1222 COVID-19 vaccine (dated by TCRdb to 2020 to 2022). At the level of the whole study: A total of 230 to 250 trial participants underwent TCR sequencing, of whom some 210 received two doses of AZD1222 and 26 received two doses of the MenACWY control vaccine. Trial participants were enrolled by age into subgroups of 18-55, 56-69 and 70-plus years, and roughly 150, 30 and 60 TCR-sequenced participants, respectively, were included in these subgroups. Paper-wide results and their limitations: The 56-69-year group was small, and its depth increase did not reach significance, likely because of low power. Epitopes outside the regions mutated in the B.1.351 and B.1.1.7 variants were reportedly recognized by nearly half of the unique spike-specific TCRs. The whole spike protein was spanned by vaccine-associated CD4 TCRs, and dominant responses were seen in regions 160-218 and 743-854. After two AZD1222 doses, both the breadth and the depth of spike-specific TCRs were significantly higher than at day 0 and than in MenACWY recipients. Because no day 14 peak-response samples were available, the repertoires could be characterized only after the peak T cell response. Only 5 to 7 AZD1222 recipients were SARS-CoV-2 seropositive at baseline, limiting conclusions about previously exposed vaccinees. Participants were mostly white British and included more females than males, and it was suggested by the authors that clonal diversity may have been underestimated.

The CDR3 regions of human TCRbeta chains were analyzed by immunosequencing. Under the source paper's analysis protocol: TCRs in the repertoires were compared against a reference library of SARS-CoV-2-specific TCRs that had been generated with the MIRA antigen-specificity platform. Breadth meant the fraction of unique TCRs that were SARS-CoV-2-associated, whereas depth meant the fraction of total T cells that were SARS-CoV-2-associated. Each spike-specific TCR was assigned to its reactive spike region and to a CD4 or CD8 class using the MIRA data. Log10-transformed breadth and depth values were compared by one-way ANOVA with Sidak's multiple comparisons tests. This is the immuneACCESS table as TCRdb keeps it, with only in-frame sequences that have V and J called. A part of the clones is gone; compared with another copy, unresolved V genes explain less than half, and the rest is unexplained. That table gives V, J and clone size, and the DNA gave D and trimming. For this sample there are around 140,000 clones; 85% to 95% appear just once. Together, the top ten hold over 0.85% of the sample.

With regard to this clone: It has no known antigen specificity. It has no much larger one-base neighbor in the sample; base qualities were not kept.

The sample's time point label, decoded: baseline before first vaccination. This specimen's treatment or condition label, per the study, means: meningococcal conjugate vaccine given as trial control. Vaccinee samples came from UK trials COV001 and COV002, including a single-blind randomized controlled phase 2/3 trial of AZD1222 (ChAdOx1 nCoV-19) in healthy adults. For TCRbeta chain sequencing, PBMC samples were collected from trial participants at day 0 and at day 28 after the second dose. The CDR3 starts with the cysteine, ends with the phenylalanine, and has 15 residues. Here the CDR3 DNA is all that survives: 45 bases in frame from base 1. Taken from the germline V gene, the CDR1 and CDR2 loops are SGHRS and YFSETQ. V drops 0 bases and J drops 2 bases, leaving 8 bases in between.

The receptor was derived from an adult in good health. The rearranged segments are TRBV5-1 and TRBJ2-2; the D gene remains uncertain. The sample in question was peripheral blood, obtained on day 0 of MenACWY control vaccination. CDR3 loop: CASSLAGSNTGELFF. The sequence in DNA is TGCGCCAGCAGCTTGGCCGGGTCTAACACCGGGGAGCTGTTTTTT. Reference TRBV5-1 and TRBJ2-2 proteins supply the regions before and after the CDR3; the full variable domain is: KAGVTQTPRYLIKTRGQQVTLSCSPISGHRSVSWYQQTPGQGLQFLFEYFSETQRNKGNFPGRFSGRQFSNSRSEMNVSTLELGDSALYLCASSLAGSNTGELFFGEGSRLTVL.